The clone carrying this T cell receptor (beta chain) has at least ten counts. Its matching antigen is unknown. This entry comes from a study of T cells in Graves' hyperthyroidism and ophthalmopathy. Overall study findings and caveats: From stable hyperthyroidism, ophthalmopathy was separated by a 13 V-J model. The model made its ophthalmopathy prediction, and onset followed a median 6.5 months later.

V was trimmed by 3 bases and J by 8 bases, leaving 7 bases between them. The CDR3 is made up of 12 amino acids. Germline V CDR1 and CDR2: ENHRY, SYGVKD. What was amplified from RNA transcripts were TCR beta CDR3 regions. An initial round of RT-PCR targeting the TCR CDR3 relied on the HTBI primer set. TCRdb recomputed calls from the multiplex PCR reads with MiXCR, one row per CDR3 protein. This repertoire shows 250,000 to 400,000 distinct CDR3 sequences, roughly 15% found once; its top ten account for roughly 35%. Patients with ophthalmopathy all had a Clinical Activity Score of at least 3, a NOSPECS grade of at least 4 and duration under 3 months.

The sequencing sample was made of blood. The chain links TRBV10-3 to TRBJ1-4, with a possible D match to TRBD1 (6 bases). The clonotype was recovered from a middle-aged woman with Graves' ophthalmopathy. CDR3 in amino acids: CAISEQGEKLFF. The CDR3 DNA reads as TGTGCCATCAGTGAACAGGGCGAAAAACTGTTTTTT.